This T cell receptor beta chain is drawn from a study of HIV-infected patients and healthy controls. Approximately 510 ng RNA was reverse transcribed with alpha and beta constant-region primers. Separate chain-specific third strand synthesis with multiplexing indices produced the alpha and beta libraries. TCRdb used MiXCR to reprocess the 5' RACE reads, holding one entry per CDR3 protein. The sample contains about 12,000 distinct CDR3 sequences, about 10% of which appear only once. Trimming removed 3 bases at V and 0 bases at J, with 3 bases between. This CDR3 contains 12 residues. Germline assignment: CDR1 DFQATT and CDR2 SNEGSKA (reference sequence). All unsorted peripheral T cells were captured because whole blood was used without fractionation.

The chain links TRBV20-1 to TRBJ2-4; D not resolved. This TCR derives from an adult with HIV infection. The donor label of this sample is uncertain. Sequenced here: blood, sampled before antiretroviral therapy. CDR3 in amino acids: CSASIAKNIQYF. Written as DNA, the CDR3 is TGCAGTGCTAGCATAGCCAAAAACATTCAGTACTTC.